This T cell receptor beta chain was observed in a study of Ad26.COV2.S vaccination and SARS-CoV-2 variants. Study as a whole: Donor was one of the participants in the Ad26.COV2.S arm of the COV1001 trial. Administration of Ad26.COV2.S was intramuscular, either once or twice 56 days apart.

Only in-frame clones appear in the TCRdb table, and some are missing; sequencing was by immunoSEQ multiplex PCR. The table records about 350,000 clones, about 89% of them present only once. Indicated treatment: approximately 18 received Ad26.COV2.S at low or high dose, single or two shots; about 5 received placebo; per-sample allocation not given. Each sample was drawn 63 days after the first injection (of vaccine or placebo). Ad26 vector vaccine expressed Wuhan-strain SARS-CoV-2 spike. Regarding the study as a whole: Vaccinees showed greater spike-specific TCR breadth than placebo recipients.

A word on this clone: What it binds is unknown.

This CDR3 has 14 residues. The germline V gene has CDR1 KGHSY and CDR2 FQNENV. Trimming pared 0 bases from V and 7 bases from J, leaving 10 bases between. This sequence originates from a person aged 18-65 years who received the Ad26.COV2.S COVID-19 vaccine or a placebo. The input for sequencing was peripheral blood, taken in a trial of Ad26.COV2.S vaccine versus placebo. The gene calls are TRBV16 and TRBJ2-1, with D uncertain. In DNA form, the CDR3 reads TGTGCCAGCAGCCAATCAAGAGGCCGGAATGAGCAGTTCTTC. Its translation: CASSQSRGRNEQFF.